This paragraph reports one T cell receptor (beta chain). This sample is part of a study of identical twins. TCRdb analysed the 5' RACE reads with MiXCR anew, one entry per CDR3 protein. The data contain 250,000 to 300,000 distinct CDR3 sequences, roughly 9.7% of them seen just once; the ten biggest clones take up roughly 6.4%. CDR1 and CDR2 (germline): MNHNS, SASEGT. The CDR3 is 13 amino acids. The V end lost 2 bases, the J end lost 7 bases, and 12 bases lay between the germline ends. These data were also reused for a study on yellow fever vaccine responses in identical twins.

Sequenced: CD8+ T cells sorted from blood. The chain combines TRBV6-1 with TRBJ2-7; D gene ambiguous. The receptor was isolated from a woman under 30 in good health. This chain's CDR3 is CASSEFWAREQYF. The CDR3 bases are TGTGCCAGCAGTGAATTCTGGGCACGGGAGCAGTACTTC.